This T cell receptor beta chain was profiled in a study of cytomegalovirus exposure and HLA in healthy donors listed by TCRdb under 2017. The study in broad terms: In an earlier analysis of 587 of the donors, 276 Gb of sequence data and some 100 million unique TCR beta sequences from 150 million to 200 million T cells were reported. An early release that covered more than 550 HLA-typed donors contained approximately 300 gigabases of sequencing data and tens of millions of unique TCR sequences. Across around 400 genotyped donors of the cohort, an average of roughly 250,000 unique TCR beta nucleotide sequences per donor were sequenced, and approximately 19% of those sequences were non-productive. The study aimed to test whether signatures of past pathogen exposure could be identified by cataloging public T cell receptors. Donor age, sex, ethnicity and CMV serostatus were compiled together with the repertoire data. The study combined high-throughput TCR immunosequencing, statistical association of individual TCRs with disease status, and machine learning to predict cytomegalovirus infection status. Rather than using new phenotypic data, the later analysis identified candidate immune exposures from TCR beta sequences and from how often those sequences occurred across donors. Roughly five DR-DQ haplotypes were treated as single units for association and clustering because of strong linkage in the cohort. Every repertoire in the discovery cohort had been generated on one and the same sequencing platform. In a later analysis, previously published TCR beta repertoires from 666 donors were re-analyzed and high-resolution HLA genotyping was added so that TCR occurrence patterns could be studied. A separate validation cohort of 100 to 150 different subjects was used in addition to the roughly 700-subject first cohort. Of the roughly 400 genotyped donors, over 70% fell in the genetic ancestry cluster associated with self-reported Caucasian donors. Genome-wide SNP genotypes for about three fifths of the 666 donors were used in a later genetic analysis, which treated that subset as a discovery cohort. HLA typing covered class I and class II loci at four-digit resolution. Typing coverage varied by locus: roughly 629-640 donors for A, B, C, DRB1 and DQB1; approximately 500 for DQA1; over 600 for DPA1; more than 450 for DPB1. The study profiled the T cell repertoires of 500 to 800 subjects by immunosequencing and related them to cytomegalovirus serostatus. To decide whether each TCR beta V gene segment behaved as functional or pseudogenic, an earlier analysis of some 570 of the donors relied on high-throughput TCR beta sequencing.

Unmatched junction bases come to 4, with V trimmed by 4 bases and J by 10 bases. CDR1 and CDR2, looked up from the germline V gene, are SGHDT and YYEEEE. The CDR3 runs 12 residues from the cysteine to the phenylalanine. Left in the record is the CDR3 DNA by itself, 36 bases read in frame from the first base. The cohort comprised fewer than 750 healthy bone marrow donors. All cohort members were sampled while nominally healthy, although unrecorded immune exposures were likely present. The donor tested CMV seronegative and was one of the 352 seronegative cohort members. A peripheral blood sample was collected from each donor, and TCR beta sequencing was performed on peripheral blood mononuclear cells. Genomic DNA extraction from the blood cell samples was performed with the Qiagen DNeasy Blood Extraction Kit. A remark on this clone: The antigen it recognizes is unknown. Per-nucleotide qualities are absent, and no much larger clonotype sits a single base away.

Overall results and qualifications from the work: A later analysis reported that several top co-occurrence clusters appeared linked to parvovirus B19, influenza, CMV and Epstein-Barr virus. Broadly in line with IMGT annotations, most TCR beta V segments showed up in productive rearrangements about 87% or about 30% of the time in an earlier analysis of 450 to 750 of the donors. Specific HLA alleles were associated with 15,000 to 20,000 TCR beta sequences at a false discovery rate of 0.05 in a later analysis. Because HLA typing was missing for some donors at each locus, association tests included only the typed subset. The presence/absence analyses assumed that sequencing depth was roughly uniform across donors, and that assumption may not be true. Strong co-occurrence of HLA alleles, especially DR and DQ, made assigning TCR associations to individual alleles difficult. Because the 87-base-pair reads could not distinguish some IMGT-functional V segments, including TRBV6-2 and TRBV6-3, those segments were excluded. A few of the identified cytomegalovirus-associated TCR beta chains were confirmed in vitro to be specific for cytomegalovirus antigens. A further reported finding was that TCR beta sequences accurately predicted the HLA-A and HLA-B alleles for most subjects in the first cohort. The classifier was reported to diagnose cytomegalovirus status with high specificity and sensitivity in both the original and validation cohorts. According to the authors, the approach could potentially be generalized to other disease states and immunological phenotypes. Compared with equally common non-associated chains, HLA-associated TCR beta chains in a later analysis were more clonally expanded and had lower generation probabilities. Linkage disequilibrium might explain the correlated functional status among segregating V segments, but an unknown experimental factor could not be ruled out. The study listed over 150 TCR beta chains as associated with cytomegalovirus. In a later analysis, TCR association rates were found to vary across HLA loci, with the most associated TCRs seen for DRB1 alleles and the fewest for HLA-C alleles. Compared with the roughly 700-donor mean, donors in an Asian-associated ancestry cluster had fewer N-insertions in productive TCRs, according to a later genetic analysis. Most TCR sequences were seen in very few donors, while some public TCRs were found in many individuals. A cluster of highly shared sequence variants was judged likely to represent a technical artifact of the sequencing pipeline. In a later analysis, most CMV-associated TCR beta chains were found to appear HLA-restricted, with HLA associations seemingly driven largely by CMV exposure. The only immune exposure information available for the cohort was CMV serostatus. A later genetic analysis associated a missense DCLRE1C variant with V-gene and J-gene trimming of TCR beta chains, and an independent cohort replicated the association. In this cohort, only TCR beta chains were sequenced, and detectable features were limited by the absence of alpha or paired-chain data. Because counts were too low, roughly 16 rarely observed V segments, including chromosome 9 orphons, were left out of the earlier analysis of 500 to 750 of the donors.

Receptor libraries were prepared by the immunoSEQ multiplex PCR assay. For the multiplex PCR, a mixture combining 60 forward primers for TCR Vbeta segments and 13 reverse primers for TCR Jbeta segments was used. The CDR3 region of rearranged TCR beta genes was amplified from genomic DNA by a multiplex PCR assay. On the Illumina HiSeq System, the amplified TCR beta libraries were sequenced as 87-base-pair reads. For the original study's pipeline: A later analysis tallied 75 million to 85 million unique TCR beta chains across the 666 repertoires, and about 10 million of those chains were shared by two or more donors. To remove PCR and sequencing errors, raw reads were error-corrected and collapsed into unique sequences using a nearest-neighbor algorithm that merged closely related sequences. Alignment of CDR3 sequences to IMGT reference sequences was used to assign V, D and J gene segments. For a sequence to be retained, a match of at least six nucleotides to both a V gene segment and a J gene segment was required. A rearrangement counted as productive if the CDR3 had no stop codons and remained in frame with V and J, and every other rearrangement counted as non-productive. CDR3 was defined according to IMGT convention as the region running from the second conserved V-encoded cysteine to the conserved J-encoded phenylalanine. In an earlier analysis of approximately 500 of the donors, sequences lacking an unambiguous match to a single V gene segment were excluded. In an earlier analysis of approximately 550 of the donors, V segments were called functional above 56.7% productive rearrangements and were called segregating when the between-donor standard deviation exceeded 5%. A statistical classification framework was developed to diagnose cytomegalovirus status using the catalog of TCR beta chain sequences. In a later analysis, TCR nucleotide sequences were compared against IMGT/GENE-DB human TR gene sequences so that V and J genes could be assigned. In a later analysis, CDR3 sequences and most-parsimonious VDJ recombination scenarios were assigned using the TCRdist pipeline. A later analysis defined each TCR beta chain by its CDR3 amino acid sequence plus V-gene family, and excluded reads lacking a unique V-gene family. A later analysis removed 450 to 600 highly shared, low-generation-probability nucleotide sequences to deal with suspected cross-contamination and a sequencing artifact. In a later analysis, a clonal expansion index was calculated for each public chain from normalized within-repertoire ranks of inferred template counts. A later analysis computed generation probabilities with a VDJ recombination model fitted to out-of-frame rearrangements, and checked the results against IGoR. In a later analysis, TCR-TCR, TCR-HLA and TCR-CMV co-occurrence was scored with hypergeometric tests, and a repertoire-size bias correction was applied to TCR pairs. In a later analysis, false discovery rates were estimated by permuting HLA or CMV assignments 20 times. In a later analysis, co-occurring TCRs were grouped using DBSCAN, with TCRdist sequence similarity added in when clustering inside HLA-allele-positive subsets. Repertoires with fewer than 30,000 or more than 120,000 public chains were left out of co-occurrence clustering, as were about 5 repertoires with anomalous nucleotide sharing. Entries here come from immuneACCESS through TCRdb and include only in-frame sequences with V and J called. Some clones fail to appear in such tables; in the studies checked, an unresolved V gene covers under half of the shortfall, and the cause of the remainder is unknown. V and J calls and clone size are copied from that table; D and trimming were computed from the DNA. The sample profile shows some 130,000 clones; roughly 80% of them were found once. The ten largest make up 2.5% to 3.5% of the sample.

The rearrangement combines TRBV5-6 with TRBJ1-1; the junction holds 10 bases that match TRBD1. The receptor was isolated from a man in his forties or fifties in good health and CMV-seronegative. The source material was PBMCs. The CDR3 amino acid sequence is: CASSVDRGRAFF. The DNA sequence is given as TGTGCCAGCAGCGTCGACAGGGGGCGAGCTTTCTTT.